Below, one T cell receptor beta chain is given with its context. TCRdb itself ran the RT-PCR reads through MiXCR, one entry per CDR3 protein. In the table there are about 700,000 distinct CDR3 sequences, 13% to 15% of which are singletons. This CDR3 region has 18 residues. V shed 5 bases and J 3 bases; nucleotides not matched to a gene: 12. The germline V gene encodes CDR1 SEHNR and CDR2 FQNEAQ (reference sequence). V gene TRBV7-9 combines with J gene TRBJ1-5; the match to TRBD1 covers 11 bases. This clonotype originated in a female donor in good health, serving as a healthy control. The sequencing sample was made of memory CD4+ T cells from blood. The CDR3: CASSPDRWTGGPNQPQHF. In DNA form, the CDR3 reads TGTGCCAGCAGCCCCGATCGGTGGACAGGGGGCCCCAATCAGCCCCAGCATTTT.